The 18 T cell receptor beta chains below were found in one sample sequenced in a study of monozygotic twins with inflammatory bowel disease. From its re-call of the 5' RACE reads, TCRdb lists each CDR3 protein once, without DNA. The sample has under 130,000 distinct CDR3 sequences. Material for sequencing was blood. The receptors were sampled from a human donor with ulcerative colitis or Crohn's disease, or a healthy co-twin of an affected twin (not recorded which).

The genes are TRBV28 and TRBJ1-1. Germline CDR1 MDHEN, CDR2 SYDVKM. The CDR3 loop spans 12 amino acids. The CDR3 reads CARAGGRGEAFF.

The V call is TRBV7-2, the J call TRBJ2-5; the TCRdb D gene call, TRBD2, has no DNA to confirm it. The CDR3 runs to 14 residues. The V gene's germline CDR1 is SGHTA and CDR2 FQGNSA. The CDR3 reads CASSFSAGQETQYF.

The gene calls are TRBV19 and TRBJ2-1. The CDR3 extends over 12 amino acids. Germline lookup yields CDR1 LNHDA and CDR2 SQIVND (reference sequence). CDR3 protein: CASSMYLDEQFF. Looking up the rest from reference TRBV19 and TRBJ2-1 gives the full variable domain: DGGITQSPKYLFRKEGQNVTLSCEQNLNHDAMYWYRQDPGQGLRLIYYSQIVNDFQKGDIAEGYSVSREKKESFPLTVTSAQKNPTAFYLCASSMYLDEQFFGPGTRLTVL.

The CDR3 reads CASSLRQAGSYSGANVLTF. This chain connects TRBV27 to TRBJ2-6. Per the germline V gene, CDR1 is MNHEY and CDR2 is SMNVEV (reference sequence). This CDR3 is built from 19 residues.

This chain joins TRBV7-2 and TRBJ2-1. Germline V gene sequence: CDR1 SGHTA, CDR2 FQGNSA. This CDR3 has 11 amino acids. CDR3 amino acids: CASSLKNEQFF.

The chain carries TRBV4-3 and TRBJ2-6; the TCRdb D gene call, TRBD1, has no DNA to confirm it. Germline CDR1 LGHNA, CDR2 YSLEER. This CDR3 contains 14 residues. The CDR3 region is CASSRLGGPNVLTF.

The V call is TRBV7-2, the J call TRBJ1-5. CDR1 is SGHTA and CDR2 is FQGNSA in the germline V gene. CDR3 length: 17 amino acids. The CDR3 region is CASSKDALSYSNQPQHF.

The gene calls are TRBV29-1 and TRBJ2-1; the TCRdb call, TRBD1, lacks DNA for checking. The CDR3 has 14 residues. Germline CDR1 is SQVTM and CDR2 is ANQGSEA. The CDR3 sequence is CSVVGEFSYNEQFF.

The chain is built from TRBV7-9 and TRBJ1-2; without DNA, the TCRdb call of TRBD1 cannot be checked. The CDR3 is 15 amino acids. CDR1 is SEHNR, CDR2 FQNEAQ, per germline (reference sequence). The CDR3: CASSLGGTRRGGYTF.

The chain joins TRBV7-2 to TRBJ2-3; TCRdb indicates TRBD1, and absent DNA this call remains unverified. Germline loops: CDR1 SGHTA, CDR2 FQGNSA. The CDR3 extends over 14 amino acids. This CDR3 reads CASSLGTGGDTQYF.

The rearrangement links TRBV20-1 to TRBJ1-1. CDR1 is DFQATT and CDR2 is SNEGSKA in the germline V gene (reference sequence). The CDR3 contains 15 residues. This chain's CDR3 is CSARDPAHGNTEAFF.

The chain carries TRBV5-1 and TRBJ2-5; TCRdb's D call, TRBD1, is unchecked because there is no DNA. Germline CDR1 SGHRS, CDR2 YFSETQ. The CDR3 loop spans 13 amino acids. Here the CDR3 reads CASRRDIQETQYF.

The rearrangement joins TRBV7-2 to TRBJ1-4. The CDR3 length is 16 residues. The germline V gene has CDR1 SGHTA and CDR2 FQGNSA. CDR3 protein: CASSFSWTTTNEKLFF.

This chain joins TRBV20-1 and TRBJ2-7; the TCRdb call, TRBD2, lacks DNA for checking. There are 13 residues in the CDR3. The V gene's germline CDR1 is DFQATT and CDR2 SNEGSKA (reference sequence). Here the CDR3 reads CSARGSGNNEQYF.

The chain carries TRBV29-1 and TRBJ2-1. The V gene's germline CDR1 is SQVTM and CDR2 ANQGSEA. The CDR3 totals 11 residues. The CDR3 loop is CSVESRNEQFF.

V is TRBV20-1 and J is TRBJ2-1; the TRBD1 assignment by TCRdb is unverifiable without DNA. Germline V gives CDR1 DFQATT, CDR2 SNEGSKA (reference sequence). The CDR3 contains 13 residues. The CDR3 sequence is CSGEGDLYNEQFF.

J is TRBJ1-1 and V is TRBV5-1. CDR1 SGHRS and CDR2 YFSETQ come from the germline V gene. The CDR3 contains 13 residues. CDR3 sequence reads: CASSSRANTEAFF.

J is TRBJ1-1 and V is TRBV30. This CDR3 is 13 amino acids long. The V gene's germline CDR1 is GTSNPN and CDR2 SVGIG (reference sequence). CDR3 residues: CAWSVSLSTEAFF. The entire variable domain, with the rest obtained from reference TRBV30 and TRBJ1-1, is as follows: SQTIHQWPATLVQPVGSPLSLECTVEGTSNPNLYWYRQAAGRGLQLLFYSVGIGQISSEVPQNLSASRPQDRQFILSSKKLLLSDSGFYLCAWSVSLSTEAFFGQGTRLTVV.